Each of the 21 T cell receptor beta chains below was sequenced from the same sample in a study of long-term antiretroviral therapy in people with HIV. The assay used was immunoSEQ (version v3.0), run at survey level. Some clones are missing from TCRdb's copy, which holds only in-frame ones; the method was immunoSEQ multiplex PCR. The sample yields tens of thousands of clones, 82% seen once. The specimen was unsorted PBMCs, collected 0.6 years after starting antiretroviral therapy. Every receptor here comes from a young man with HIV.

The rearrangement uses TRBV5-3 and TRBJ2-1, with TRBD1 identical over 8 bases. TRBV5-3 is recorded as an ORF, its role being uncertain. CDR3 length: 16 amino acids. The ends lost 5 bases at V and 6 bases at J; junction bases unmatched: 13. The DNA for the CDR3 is TGTGCCAGAAGAGCCCCCACTGGACAGGGCTCCAATGAGCAGTTCTTC. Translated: CARRAPTGQGSNEQFF.

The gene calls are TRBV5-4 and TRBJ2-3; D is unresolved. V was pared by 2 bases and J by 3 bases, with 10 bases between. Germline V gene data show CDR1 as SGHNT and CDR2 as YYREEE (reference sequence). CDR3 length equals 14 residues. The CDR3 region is CASSFGGRTDTQYF. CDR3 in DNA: TGTGCCAGCAGCTTCGGCGGTCGAACAGATACGCAGTATTTT.

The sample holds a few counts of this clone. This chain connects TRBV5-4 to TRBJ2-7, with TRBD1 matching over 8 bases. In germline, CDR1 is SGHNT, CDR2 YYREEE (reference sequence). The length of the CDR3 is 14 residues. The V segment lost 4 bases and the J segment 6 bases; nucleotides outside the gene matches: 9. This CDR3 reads CASSLGTGVGEQYF. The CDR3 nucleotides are TGTGCCAGCAGCCTAGGGACAGGTGTCGGCGAGCAGTACTTC.

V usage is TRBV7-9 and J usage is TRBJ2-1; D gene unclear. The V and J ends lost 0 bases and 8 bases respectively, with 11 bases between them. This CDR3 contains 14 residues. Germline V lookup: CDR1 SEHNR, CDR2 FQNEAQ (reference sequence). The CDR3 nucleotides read TGTGCCAGCAGCTTAGCGGCCGTTCTTCATGAGCAGTTCTTC. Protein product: CASSLAAVLHEQFF.

The CDR3 region has the DNA TGTGCCAGCATCCCGGACAGGGGGCGCTTTGACGAGAATGAGCAGTTCTTC. This gives the protein CASIPDRGRFDENEQFF. V gene TRBV2 combines with J gene TRBJ2-1; TRBD1 matches at 11 bases. Germline CDR1 is SNHLY and CDR2 is FYNNEI. The CDR3 has 17 amino acids. V dropped 7 bases and J dropped 7; count of bases not matched to a gene: 15.

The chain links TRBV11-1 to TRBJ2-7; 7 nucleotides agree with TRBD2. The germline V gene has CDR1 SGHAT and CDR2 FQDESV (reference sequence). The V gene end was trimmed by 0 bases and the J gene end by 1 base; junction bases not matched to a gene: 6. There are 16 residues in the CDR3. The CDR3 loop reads CASSLAPSGMSYEQYF. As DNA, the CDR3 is TGTGCCAGCAGCTTAGCCCCCAGCGGGATGTCCTACGAGCAGTACTTC.

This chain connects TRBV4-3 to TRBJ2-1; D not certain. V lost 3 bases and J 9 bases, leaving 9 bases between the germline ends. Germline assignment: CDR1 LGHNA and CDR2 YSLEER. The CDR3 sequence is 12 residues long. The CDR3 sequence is CASSHQYGEQFF. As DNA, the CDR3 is TGCGCCAGCAGCCACCAATACGGTGAGCAGTTCTTC.

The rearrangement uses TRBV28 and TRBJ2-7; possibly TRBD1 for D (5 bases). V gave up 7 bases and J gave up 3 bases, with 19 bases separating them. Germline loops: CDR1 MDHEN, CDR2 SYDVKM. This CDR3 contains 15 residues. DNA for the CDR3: TGTGCCAGCATTCCCATAGGGGCACAGTACTACGAGCAGTACTTC. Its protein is CASIPIGAQYYEQYF.

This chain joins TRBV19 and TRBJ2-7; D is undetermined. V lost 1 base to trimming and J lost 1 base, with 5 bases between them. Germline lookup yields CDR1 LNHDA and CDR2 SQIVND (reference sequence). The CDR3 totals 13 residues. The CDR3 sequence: CASSIAVSYEQYF. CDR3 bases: TGTGCCAGTAGTATAGCGGTTTCCTACGAGCAGTACTTC.

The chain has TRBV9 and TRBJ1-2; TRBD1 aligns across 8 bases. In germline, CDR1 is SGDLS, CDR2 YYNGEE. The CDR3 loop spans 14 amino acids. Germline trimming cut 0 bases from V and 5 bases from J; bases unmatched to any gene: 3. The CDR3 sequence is CASSVATGAYGYTF. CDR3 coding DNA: TGTGCCAGCAGCGTAGCGACAGGGGCGTATGGCTACACCTTC.

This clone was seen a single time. The CDR3 nucleotides read TGCGCCAGCAGCCAAGGAGAGGGAAGGAGCACAGATACGCAGTATTTT. Residues: CASSQGEGRSTDTQYF. This rearrangement joins TRBV4-3 to TRBJ2-3, with D possibly TRBD2 on 5 matching bases. Looked up from germline, CDR1 is LGHNA and CDR2 is YSLEER. V was clipped by 1 base and J by 0 bases, with 11 bases between them. The CDR3 sequence is 16 residues long.

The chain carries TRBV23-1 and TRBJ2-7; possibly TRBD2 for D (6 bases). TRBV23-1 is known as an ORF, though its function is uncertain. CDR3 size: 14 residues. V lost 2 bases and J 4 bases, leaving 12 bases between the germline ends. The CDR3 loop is CASSQTGGIYEQYF. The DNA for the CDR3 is TGCGCCAGCAGTCAAACAGGAGGGATTTACGAGCAGTACTTC.

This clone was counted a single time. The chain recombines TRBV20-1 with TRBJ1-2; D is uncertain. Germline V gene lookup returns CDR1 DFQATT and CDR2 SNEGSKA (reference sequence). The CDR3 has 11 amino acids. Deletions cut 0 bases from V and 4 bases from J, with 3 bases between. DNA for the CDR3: TGCAGTGCTAGAGACGGCTATGGCTACACCTTC. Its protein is CSARDGYGYTF.

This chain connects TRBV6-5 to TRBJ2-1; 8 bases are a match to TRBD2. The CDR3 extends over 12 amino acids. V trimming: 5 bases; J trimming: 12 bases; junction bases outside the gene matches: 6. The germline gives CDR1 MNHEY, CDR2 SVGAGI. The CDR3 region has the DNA TGTGCCAGCAGTGACCCTAGCGGGCGGCAGTTCTTC. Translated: CASSDPSGRQFF.

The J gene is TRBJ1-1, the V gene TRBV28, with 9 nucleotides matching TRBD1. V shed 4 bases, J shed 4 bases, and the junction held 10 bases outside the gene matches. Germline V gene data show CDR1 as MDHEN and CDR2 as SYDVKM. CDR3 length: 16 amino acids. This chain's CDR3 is CASSSELDRGGTEAFF. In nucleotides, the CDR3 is TGTGCCAGCAGTTCCGAATTGGACAGGGGAGGCACTGAAGCTTTCTTT.

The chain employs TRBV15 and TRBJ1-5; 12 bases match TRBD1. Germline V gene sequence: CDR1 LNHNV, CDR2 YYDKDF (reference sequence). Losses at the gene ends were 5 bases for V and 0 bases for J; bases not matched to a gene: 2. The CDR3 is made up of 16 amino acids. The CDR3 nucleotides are TGTGCCACCAGCGGGACAGGGGGCTTTAGCAATCAGCCCCAGCATTTT. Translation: CATSGTGGFSNQPQHF. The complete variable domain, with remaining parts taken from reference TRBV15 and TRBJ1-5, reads DAMVIQNPRYQVTQFGKPVTLSCSQTLNHNVMYWYQQKSSQAPKLLFHYYDKDFNNEADTPDNFQSRRPNTSFCFLDIRSPGLGDTAMYLCATSGTGGFSNQPQHFGDGTRLSIL.

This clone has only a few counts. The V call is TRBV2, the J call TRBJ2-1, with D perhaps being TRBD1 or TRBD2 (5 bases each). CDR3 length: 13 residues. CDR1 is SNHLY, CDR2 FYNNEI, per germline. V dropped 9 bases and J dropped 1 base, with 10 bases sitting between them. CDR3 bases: TGTGCCAGTGGGACCGTATCCTACAATGAGCAGTTCTTC. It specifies CASGTVSYNEQFF.

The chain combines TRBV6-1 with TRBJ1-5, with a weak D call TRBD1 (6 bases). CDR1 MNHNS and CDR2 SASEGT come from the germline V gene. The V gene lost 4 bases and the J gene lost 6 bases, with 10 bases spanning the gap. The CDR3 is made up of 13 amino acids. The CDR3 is CASSAYRAQPQHF. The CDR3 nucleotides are TGTGCCAGCAGTGCCTACAGGGCTCAGCCCCAGCATTTT.

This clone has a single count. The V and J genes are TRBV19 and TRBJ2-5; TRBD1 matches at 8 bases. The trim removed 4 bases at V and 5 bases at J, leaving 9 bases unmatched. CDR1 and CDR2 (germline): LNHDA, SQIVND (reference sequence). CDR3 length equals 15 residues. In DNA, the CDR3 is TGTGCCAGTAGTACCCGACAGGGGAGGAAGGAGACCCAGTACTTC. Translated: CASSTRQGRKETQYF.

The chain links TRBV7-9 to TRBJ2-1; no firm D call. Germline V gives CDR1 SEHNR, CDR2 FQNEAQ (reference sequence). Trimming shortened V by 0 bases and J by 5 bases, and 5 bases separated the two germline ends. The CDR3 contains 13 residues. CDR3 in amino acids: CASSLAGNNEQFF. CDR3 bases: TGTGCCAGCAGCTTAGCGGGTAACAATGAGCAGTTCTTC.

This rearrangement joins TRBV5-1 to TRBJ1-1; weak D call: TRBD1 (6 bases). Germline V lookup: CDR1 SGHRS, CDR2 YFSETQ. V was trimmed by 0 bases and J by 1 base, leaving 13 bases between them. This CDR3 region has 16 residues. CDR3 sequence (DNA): TGCGCCAGCAGCTTGGCACAGGGTGAAGGGAACACTGAAGCTTTCTTT. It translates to CASSLAQGEGNTEAFF.